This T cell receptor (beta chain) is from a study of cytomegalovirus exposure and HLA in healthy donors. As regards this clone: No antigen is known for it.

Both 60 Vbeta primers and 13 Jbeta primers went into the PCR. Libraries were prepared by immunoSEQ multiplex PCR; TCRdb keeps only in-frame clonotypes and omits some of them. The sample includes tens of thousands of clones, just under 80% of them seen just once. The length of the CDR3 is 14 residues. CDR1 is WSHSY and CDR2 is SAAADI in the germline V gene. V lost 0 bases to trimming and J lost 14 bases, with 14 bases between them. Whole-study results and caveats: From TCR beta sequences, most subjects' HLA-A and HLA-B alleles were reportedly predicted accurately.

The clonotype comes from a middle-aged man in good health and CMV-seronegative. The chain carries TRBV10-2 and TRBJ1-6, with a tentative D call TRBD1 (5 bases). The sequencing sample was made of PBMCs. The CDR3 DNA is TGCGCCAGCAGTGAGTCGAAGAGGCCGGGGGCCCTCCACTTT. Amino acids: CASSESKRPGALHF.